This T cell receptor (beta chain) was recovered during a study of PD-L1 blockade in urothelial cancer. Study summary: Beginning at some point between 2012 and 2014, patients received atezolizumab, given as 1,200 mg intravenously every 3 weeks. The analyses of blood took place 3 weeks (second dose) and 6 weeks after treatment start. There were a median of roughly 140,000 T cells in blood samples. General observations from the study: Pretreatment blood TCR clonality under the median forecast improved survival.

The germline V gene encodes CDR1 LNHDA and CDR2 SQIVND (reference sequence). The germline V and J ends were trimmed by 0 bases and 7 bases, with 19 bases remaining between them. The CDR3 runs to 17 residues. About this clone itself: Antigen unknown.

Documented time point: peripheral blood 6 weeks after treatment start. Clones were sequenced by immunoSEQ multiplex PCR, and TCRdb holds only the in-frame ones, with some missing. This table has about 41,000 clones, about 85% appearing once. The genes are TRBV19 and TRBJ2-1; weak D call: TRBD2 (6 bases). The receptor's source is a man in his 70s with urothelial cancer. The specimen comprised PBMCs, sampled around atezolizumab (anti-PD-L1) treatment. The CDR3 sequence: CASSIDIGYFAGNEQFF. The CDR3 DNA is TGTGCCAGTAGTATAGATATAGGGTACTTCGCGGGAAATGAGCAGTTCTTC.